The 20 T cell receptor beta chains below all came from one sample that was sequenced in a study of radiotherapy plus CTLA-4 blockade in lung cancer. The method was immunoSEQ multiplex PCR; TCRdb's version includes in-frame clones alone and lacks a portion of them. The sample carries 40,000 or so clones, approximately 68% recorded once. This specimen was peripheral blood, taken from a patient treated with radiotherapy plus ipilimumab. Receptors originate from a human donor with non-small cell lung cancer who had stable disease on radiotherapy plus ipilimumab.

This chain joins TRBV10-3 and TRBJ1-1; D might be TRBD1 (6 bases). CDR1 is ENHRY and CDR2 is SYGVKD in the germline V gene. The CDR3 length is 14 residues. V was clipped by 6 bases and J by 5 bases, with 16 bases between them. CDR3 coding DNA: TGTGCCATCAGACCGGGACAATCAGGGACTGAAGCTTTCTTT. It yields the protein CAIRPGQSGTEAFF.

This clone was counted only a few times. The chain joins TRBV5-1 to TRBJ2-7; 14 nucleotides align to TRBD2. The CDR3 length is 17 residues. J was trimmed by 2 bases and V by 5 bases; bases with no gene match: 9. Germline CDR1 is SGHRS and CDR2 is YFSETQ. CDR3 sequence (DNA): TGCGCCAGCAGACGACTAGCGGGGGGGATACCTCCCTACGAGCAGTACTTC. Its translation: CASRRLAGGIPPYEQYF.

The chain is built from TRBV15 and TRBJ2-3; no clear D. The CDR3 loop spans 14 amino acids. Germline V lookup: CDR1 LNHNV, CDR2 YYDKDF (reference sequence). The V gene lost 0 bases and the J gene lost 2 bases, with 6 bases spanning the gap. CDR3 protein: CATSRDMATDTQYF. CDR3 DNA: TGTGCCACCAGCAGAGATATGGCCACAGATACGCAGTATTTT.

V gene TRBV14 combines with J gene TRBJ2-7; 8 bases are a match to TRBD1. Germline V gives CDR1 SGHDN, CDR2 FVKESK. The V segment lost 4 bases and the J segment 0 bases; nucleotides outside the gene matches: 2. The CDR3 covers 14 residues. This CDR3 is CASSRDRNSYEQYF. Written as DNA, the CDR3 is TGTGCCAGCAGCCGGGACAGGAACTCCTACGAGCAGTACTTC. Full variable domain (outside the CDR3, taken from reference TRBV14 and TRBJ2-7): EAGVTQFPSHSVIEKGQTVTLRCDPISGHDNLYWYRRVMGKEIKFLLHFVKESKQDESGMPNNRFLAERTGGTYSTLKVQPAELEDSGVYFCASSRDRNSYEQYFGPGTRLTVT.

This chain uses TRBV7-2 with TRBJ2-2, with TRBD1 matching over 8 bases. The V segment lost 4 bases and the J segment 6 bases; nucleotides outside the gene matches: 13. The CDR3 spans 17 residues. CDR1 is SGHTA and CDR2 is FQGNSA in the germline V gene. For the CDR3, the DNA is TGTGCCAGCAGCTCACGCGGAGGACAGGGTAGCCCCGGGGAGCTGTTTTTT. This translates into CASSSRGGQGSPGELFF.

The rearrangement links TRBV29-1 to TRBJ2-3, with D possibly being TRBD1 (6 bases). Between the trimmed V and J ends, which lost 1 base and 1 base, there was a span of 9 bases. Germline lookup yields CDR1 SQVTM and CDR2 ANQGSEA. This CDR3 has 14 residues. This chain's CDR3 is CSVEGDTGTDTQYF. CDR3 DNA: TGCAGCGTTGAAGGGGACACCGGCACAGATACGCAGTATTTT.

The genes are TRBV6-1 and TRBJ1-1; possibly TRBD1 for D (5 bases). Trimming took 7 bases from V and 2 from J, leaving 8 bases between them. There are 12 residues in the CDR3. Germline V lookup: CDR1 MNHNS, CDR2 SASEGT. DNA for the CDR3: TGTGCCAGCATTAGGGGAAACACTGAAGCTTTCTTT. Amino acids: CASIRGNTEAFF.

The chain carries TRBV19 and TRBJ1-2, with D perhaps TRBD1 (6 bases). Trimming shortened V by 3 bases and J by 6 bases, and 8 bases separated the two germline ends. Germline loops: CDR1 LNHDA, CDR2 SQIVND (reference sequence). CDR3 length: 12 residues. Here the CDR3 DNA reads TGTGCCAGTAGTATTGCAGGGGATGGCTACACCTTC. As protein: CASSIAGDGYTF.

V and J are TRBV5-8 and TRBJ1-4, with 7 bases identical to TRBD1. This CDR3 is 17 amino acids long. The V segment lost 2 bases and the J segment 1 base; nucleotides outside the gene matches: 8. Germline CDR1 SGHTS, CDR2 YDEGEE. DNA for the CDR3: TGTGCCAGCAGCTTTGGCAGGGGGAGTCTAACTAATGAAAAACTGTTTTTT. It is translated as CASSFGRGSLTNEKLFF.

The chain uses TRBV28 and TRBJ1-6, with a tentative D call TRBD1 (5 bases). Looked up from germline, CDR1 is MDHEN and CDR2 is SYDVKM. Trimming removed 1 base from V and 15 bases from J, with 13 bases in between. The CDR3 extends over 13 amino acids. This CDR3 is CASSLSAGSLLHF. In DNA, the CDR3 is TGTGCCAGCAGTTTATCGGCAGGGTCGCTCCTCCACTTT. Full variable domain (remainder filled in from reference TRBV28 and TRBJ1-6): DVKVTQSSRYLVKRTGEKVFLECVQDMDHENMFWYRQDPGLGLRLIYFSYDVKMKEKGDIPEGYSVSREKKERFSLILESASTNQTSMYLCASSLSAGSLLHFGNGTRLTVT.

V usage is TRBV6-6 and J usage is TRBJ1-1, with D tentatively TRBD1 (6 bases). The V and J ends lost 2 bases and 4 bases respectively, with 14 bases between them. This CDR3 is 15 amino acids long. CDR1 MNHNY and CDR2 SVGAGI come from the germline V gene (reference sequence). The CDR3 reads CASSYRKGGGTEAFF. In DNA, the CDR3 is TGTGCCAGCAGTTACCGGAAGGGAGGGGGCACTGAAGCTTTCTTT.

V and J are TRBV6-1 and TRBJ2-7; TRBD1 aligns across 7 bases. V dropped 3 bases and J dropped 4; count of bases not matched to a gene: 9. CDR3 length equals 15 residues. Germline V gives CDR1 MNHNS, CDR2 SASEGT. The CDR3 coding sequence is TGTGCCAGCAGTGAGGAGAGACAGGGTCGGTACGAGCAGTACTTC. Its translation: CASSEERQGRYEQYF.

This clone was counted a single time. The chain has TRBV4-1 and TRBJ2-7; 7 bases agree with TRBD1. The V segment lost 4 bases and the J segment 0 bases; nucleotides outside the gene matches: 9. The germline V gene has CDR1 MGHRA and CDR2 YSYEKL. The CDR3 contains 16 residues. For the CDR3, the DNA is TGCGCCAGCAGCCTTTCCAGCGCAGGGGGCTCCTACGAGCAGTACTTC. Protein product: CASSLSSAGGSYEQYF.

The chain has TRBV29-1 and TRBJ2-7; D perhaps matches TRBD1 (6 bases). Germline V lookup: CDR1 SQVTM, CDR2 ANQGSEA. V was pared by 7 bases and J by 2 bases, with 12 bases between. This CDR3 region has 12 residues. The CDR3 coding sequence is TGCAGCGCCGGGACACCGACCTACGAGCAGTACTTC. This gives the protein CSAGTPTYEQYF.

This clone was counted a few times. This CDR3 is CASRGRGSTDTQYF. CDR3 DNA: TGTGCCAGCAGGGGGCGGGGGAGCACAGATACGCAGTATTTT. The chain couples TRBV2 to TRBJ2-3; 7 bases agree with TRBD2. Germline V gives CDR1 SNHLY, CDR2 FYNNEI. The CDR3 runs to 14 residues. After removal of 6 bases from V and 0 bases from J, the junction contained 3 bases not matched to a gene.

The genes are TRBV19 and TRBJ2-5; TRBD2 agrees at 8 bases. The ends lost 3 bases at V and 1 base at J; junction bases unmatched: 4. The CDR3 length is 15 residues. Germline V gene sequence: CDR1 LNHDA, CDR2 SQIVND (reference sequence). The CDR3 protein is CASSILGGGQETQYF. The CDR3 nucleotides read TGTGCCAGTAGTATTCTCGGGGGGGGCCAAGAGACCCAGTACTTC. The full variable domain, with the rest looked up from reference TRBV19 and TRBJ2-5, is DGGITQSPKYLFRKEGQNVTLSCEQNLNHDAMYWYRQDPGQGLRLIYYSQIVNDFQKGDIAEGYSVSREKKESFPLTVTSAQKNPTAFYLCASSILGGGQETQYFGPGTRLLVL.

The chain couples TRBV6-4 to TRBJ1-1, with D possibly matching TRBD1 (6 bases). The germline V gene encodes CDR1 MRHNA and CDR2 SNTAGT. This CDR3 has 13 amino acids. V was trimmed by 6 bases and J by 3 bases, leaving 11 bases between them. The CDR3 sequence is CASSANRDTEAFF. In nucleotides, the CDR3 is TGTGCCAGCAGCGCAAACAGGGACACTGAAGCTTTCTTT.

The V gene is TRBV14, the J gene TRBJ2-1, with 9 bases that match TRBD1. Germline V lookup: CDR1 SGHDN, CDR2 FVKESK. The CDR3 spans 16 residues. V lost 5 bases to trimming and J lost 0 bases; unmatched junction nucleotides: 5. CDR3 coding DNA: TGTGCCAGCAGCATTGGACAGGGGAGCTCCTACAATGAGCAGTTCTTC. Its translation is CASSIGQGSSYNEQFF. The variable domain in full, with the rest retrieved from reference TRBV14 and TRBJ2-1, is EAGVTQFPSHSVIEKGQTVTLRCDPISGHDNLYWYRRVMGKEIKFLLHFVKESKQDESGMPNNRFLAERTGGTYSTLKVQPAELEDSGVYFCASSIGQGSSYNEQFFGPGTRLTVL.

The chain recombines TRBV7-2 with TRBJ2-7, with D possibly being TRBD1 (6 bases). The CDR3 consists of 15 residues. Trimming left V 1 base short and J 1 base short, with 11 bases between. The germline V gene has CDR1 SGHTA and CDR2 FQGNSA. The CDR3 is CASSLVQTGSYEQYF. Here the CDR3 DNA reads TGTGCCAGCAGCTTAGTGCAGACAGGATCCTACGAGCAGTACTTC.

The chain combines TRBV10-3 with TRBJ2-5; 9 bases map to TRBD1. The germline V gene has CDR1 ENHRY and CDR2 SYGVKD. The CDR3 runs 13 residues. The J segment lost 5 bases and the V segment lost 6 bases, leaving 4 bases of the junction unmatched. CDR3 sequence (DNA): TGTGCCATCAGCTCAGGACAGGGGGAGACCCAGTACTTC. Its translation is CAISSGQGETQYF.